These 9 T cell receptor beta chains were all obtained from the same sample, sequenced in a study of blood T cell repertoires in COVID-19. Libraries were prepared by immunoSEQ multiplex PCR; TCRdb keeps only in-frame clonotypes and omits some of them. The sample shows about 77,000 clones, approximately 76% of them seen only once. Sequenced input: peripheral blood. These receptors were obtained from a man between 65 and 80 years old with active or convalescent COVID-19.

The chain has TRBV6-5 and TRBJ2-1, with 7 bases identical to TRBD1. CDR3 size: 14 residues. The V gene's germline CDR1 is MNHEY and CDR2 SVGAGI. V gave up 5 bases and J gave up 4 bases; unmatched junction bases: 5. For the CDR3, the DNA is TGTGCCAGCAGTACGAACAGGGGTTACAATGAGCAGTTCTTC. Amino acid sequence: CASSTNRGYNEQFF.

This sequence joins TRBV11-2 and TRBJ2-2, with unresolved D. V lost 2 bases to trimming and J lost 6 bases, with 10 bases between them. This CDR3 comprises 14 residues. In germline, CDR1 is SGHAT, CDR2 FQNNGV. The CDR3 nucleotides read TGTGCCAGCAGCTTATCCCAGGTAGCCGGGGAGCTGTTTTTT. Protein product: CASSLSQVAGELFF.

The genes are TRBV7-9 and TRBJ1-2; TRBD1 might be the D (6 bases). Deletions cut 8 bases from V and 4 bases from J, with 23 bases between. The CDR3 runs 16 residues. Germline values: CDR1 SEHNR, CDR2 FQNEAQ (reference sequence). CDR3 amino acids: CASRATIRGTGYGYTF. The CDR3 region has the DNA TGTGCCAGCCGAGCTACTATCAGGGGCACAGGCTATGGCTACACCTTC.

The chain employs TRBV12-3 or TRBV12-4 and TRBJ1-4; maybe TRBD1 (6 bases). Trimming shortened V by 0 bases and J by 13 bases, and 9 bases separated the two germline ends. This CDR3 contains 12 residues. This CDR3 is CASSLAGAGLFF. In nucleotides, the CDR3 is TGTGCCAGCAGTTTAGCGGGGGCAGGACTGTTTTTT.

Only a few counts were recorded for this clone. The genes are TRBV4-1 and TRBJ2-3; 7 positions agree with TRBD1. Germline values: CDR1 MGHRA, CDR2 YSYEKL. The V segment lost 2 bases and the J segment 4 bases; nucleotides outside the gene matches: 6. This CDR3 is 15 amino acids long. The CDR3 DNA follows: TGCGCCAGCAGCCAAACCCGACAGGGACCAGATACGCAGTATTTT. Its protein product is CASSQTRQGPDTQYF.

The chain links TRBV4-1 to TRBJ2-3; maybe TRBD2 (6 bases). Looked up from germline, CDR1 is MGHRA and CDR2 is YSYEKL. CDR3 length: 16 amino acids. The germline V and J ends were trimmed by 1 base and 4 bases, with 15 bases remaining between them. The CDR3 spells CASSQVLYGEADTQYF. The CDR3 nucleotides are TGCGCCAGCAGCCAAGTTTTGTATGGGGAGGCAGATACGCAGTATTTT.

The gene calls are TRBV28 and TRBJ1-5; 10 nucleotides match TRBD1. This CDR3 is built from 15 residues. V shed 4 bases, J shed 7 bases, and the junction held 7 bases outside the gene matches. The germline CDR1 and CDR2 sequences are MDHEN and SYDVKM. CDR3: CASSSTGGARQPQHF. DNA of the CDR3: TGTGCCAGCAGTTCGACAGGGGGCGCGAGGCAGCCCCAGCATTTT.

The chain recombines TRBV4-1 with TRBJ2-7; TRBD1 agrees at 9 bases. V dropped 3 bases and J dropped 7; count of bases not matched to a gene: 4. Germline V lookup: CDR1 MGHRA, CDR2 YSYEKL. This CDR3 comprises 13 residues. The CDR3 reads CASSQDRGWEQYF. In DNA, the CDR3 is TGCGCCAGCAGCCAGGACAGGGGCTGGGAGCAGTACTTC.

The CDR3 nucleotides read TGTGCCGGACAGGGTAGCTCTGGGGCCAACGTCCTGACTTTC. This gives the protein CAGQGSSGANVLTF. The genes are TRBV6-5 and TRBJ2-6; 8 bases map to TRBD1. Losses at the gene ends were 11 bases for V and 0 bases for J; bases not matched to a gene: 3. Per germline, CDR1 MNHEY and CDR2 SVGAGI. This CDR3 has 14 amino acids.